These 16 T cell receptor beta chains originate from one sample sequenced in a study of shared clonotypes between healthy human individuals. Using immunoSEQ multiplex PCR, the repertoire was profiled, and TCRdb retains in-frame clones only, with some absent. The sample includes 950,000 to 1,200,000 clones, roughly 80% of them seen just once. Sequencing was carried out using memory CD4+ T cells from PBMCs. The subset denotes: CD45RA-negative fraction. The source of these receptors is a young man in good health. Some clones in this sample may be carry-over from other donors' samples.

As concerns this clone: Possible read error: a much larger clone is one base away. This sample includes further DNA sequences coding for the same CDR3. This chain joins TRBV4-1 and TRBJ2-7, with D perhaps being TRBD1 or TRBD2 (5 bases each). V dropped 4 bases and J dropped 0 bases, with 16 bases sitting between them. Per germline, CDR1 MGHRA and CDR2 YSYEKL. CDR3 length: 16 residues. The CDR3 protein is CASSRDRQVPSYEQYF. For the CDR3, the DNA is TGCGCCAGCAGCCGGGACCGACAAGTACCCTCCTACGAGCAGTACTTC.

V gene TRBV4-3 combines with J gene TRBJ2-7, with unresolved D. CDR1 is LGHNA, CDR2 YSLEER, per germline. The length of the CDR3 is 15 residues. Trimming took off 0 bases at V and 2 bases at J, with 11 bases between the two ends. Written as DNA, the CDR3 is TGCGCCAGCAGCCAAGATCCCCAGTCAGCCTACGAGCAGTACTTC. This codes for CASSQDPQSAYEQYF.

This clone was observed a few times. The chain carries TRBV28 and TRBJ2-7; 13 bases are a match to TRBD2. The CDR3 consists of 13 residues. The germline CDR1 and CDR2 sequences are MDHEN and SYDVKM. Trimming at V came to 8 bases and at J to 4 bases, leaving 2 bases not matched to a gene. In DNA, the CDR3 is TGTGCCAGCGGACTAGCGGGAGAATACGAGCAGTACTTC. As protein: CASGLAGEYEQYF.

A word on this clone: The sample carries other DNA sequences with the same CDR3. J is TRBJ1-2 and V is TRBV5-1; no clear D gene. This CDR3 has 12 amino acids. V shed 4 bases and J shed 5 bases, with 9 bases lying between them. Germline CDR1 is SGHRS and CDR2 is YFSETQ. The CDR3 DNA follows: TGCGCCAGCAGCCCGGGCCTTTATGGCTACACCTTC. It specifies CASSPGLYGYTF.

The genes are TRBV7-3 and TRBJ1-2; D might be TRBD1 (6 bases). In germline, CDR1 is SGHTA, CDR2 FQGTGA. The germline V and J ends were trimmed by 3 bases and 8 bases, with 13 bases remaining between them. The CDR3 extends over 13 amino acids. CDR3: CASSLGNGGGYTF. In nucleotides, the CDR3 is TGTGCCAGCAGCTTGGGCAACGGGGGCGGCTACACCTTC.

This sequence joins TRBV18 and TRBJ1-1; 7 nucleotides match TRBD1. Germline CDR1 KGHSH, CDR2 LQKENI. The CDR3 has 16 residues. V dropped 5 bases and J dropped 0; count of bases not matched to a gene: 9. The CDR3 spells CASSNRQGGMNTEAFF. The CDR3 nucleotides are TGTGCCAGCTCAAACCGACAGGGTGGAATGAACACTGAAGCTTTCTTT. Complete variable domain (other parts from reference TRBV18 and TRBJ1-1): NAGVMQNPRHLVRRRGQEARLRCSPMKGHSHVYWYRQLPEEGLKFMVYLQKENIIDESGMPKERFSAEFPKEGPSILRIQQVVRGDSAAYFCASSNRQGGMNTEAFFGQGTRLTVV.

J is TRBJ2-3 and V is TRBV4-1, with D perhaps TRBD2 (6 bases). The CDR3 totals 16 residues. V dropped 1 base and J dropped 6 bases, with 17 bases sitting between them. Germline values: CDR1 MGHRA, CDR2 YSYEKL. CDR3 region: CASSQGSGPKMDTQYF. The CDR3 DNA follows: TGCGCCAGCAGCCAAGGTAGCGGCCCAAAGATGGATACGCAGTATTTT.

The chain uses TRBV7-2 and TRBJ2-6; D might be TRBD1 (6 bases). CDR1 SGHTA and CDR2 FQGNSA come from the germline V gene. Trimming took off 0 bases at V and 1 base at J, with 10 bases between the two ends. The CDR3 is 17 amino acids. CDR3 residues: CASSLAGGTSGANVLTF. In nucleotides, the CDR3 is TGTGCCAGCAGCTTAGCGGGTGGGACATCTGGGGCCAACGTCCTGACTTTC.

This clone appeared a few times. The sample has other DNA sequences that encode this CDR3 too. The chain carries TRBV30 and TRBJ2-7; D is unresolved. The CDR3 has 11 amino acids. Germline V gives CDR1 GTSNPN, CDR2 SVGIG (reference sequence). The V end lost 2 bases, the J end lost 3 bases, and 5 bases lay between the germline ends. The CDR3, as DNA: TGTGCCTGGAGTCCGGGCTACGAGCAGTACTTC. It codes for CAWSPGYEQYF.

The J gene is TRBJ2-7, the V gene TRBV7-8; the D gene could be TRBD1 or TRBD2 (5 bases each). Per the germline V gene, CDR1 is SGHVS and CDR2 is FQNEAQ. V was trimmed by 7 bases and J by 5 bases, leaving 9 bases between them. The CDR3 extends over 11 amino acids. Written as DNA, the CDR3 is TGTGCCAGCACTTGGGGGAACGAGCAGTACTTC. Amino acids: CASTWGNEQYF.

The chain has TRBV5-4 and TRBJ2-7, with D possibly matching TRBD2 (7 bases). From germline, CDR1 is SGHNT and CDR2 YYREEE (reference sequence). The CDR3 is made up of 16 amino acids. Deletions cut 4 bases from V and 4 bases from J, with 21 bases between. The CDR3 bases are TGTGCCAGCAGCCCCGAGGGGGGCGGGAGTCGGTACGAGCAGTACTTC. Protein product: CASSPEGGGSRYEQYF. Based on the CDR3 plus reference TRBV5-4 and TRBJ2-7, the full variable domain is ETGVTQSPTHLIKTRGQQVTLRCSSQSGHNTVSWYQQALGQGPQFIFQYYREEENGRGNFPPRFSGLQFPNYSSELNVNALELDDSALYLCASSPEGGGSRYEQYFGPGTRLTVT.

The rearrangement uses TRBV5-1 and TRBJ1-3; weak D call: TRBD1 (5 bases). This CDR3 is 16 amino acids long. Trimming pared 3 bases from V and 0 bases from J, leaving 13 bases between. Germline V gene sequence: CDR1 SGHRS, CDR2 YFSETQ. Written as DNA, the CDR3 is TGCGCCAGCAGCTCTGCGGGACCCAGCTCTGGAAACACCATATATTTT. It encodes CASSSAGPSSGNTIYF.

This chain uses TRBV11-3 with TRBJ2-3, with D unclear. The CDR3 length is 15 residues. Between the trimmed V and J ends, which lost 5 bases and 0 bases, there was a span of 12 bases. Germline-derived CDR1 and CDR2 are SGHNT and YENEEA. CDR3: CASSLRSGSTDTQYF. The DNA of the CDR3 is TGTGCCAGCAGCCTCCGGTCAGGTAGCACAGATACGCAGTATTTT. The whole variable domain, filled in from reference TRBV11-3 and TRBJ2-3, reads EAGVVQSPRYKIIEKKQPVAFWCNPISGHNTLYWYLQNLGQGPELLIRYENEEAVDDSQLPKDRFSAERLKGVDSTLKIQPAELGDSAVYLCASSLRSGSTDTQYFGPGTRLTVL.

Of note for this clone: This same CDR3 is encoded by further DNA sequences in the sample. The J gene is TRBJ2-5, the V gene TRBV30, with unresolved D. Germline V gene lookup returns CDR1 GTSNPN and CDR2 SVGIG (reference sequence). Trimming cost V 1 base and J 2 bases, with 2 bases left between them. This CDR3 has 11 amino acids. The CDR3 nucleotides are TGTGCCTGGAGTGCTCAAGAGACCCAGTACTTC. This codes for CAWSAQETQYF.

This chain uses TRBV13 with TRBJ1-1, with D hard to call. CDR3 size: 13 residues. Germline V gene data show CDR1 as PRHDT and CDR2 as FYEKMQ (reference sequence). The ends were cut back, 3 bases at V and 5 bases at J, with 10 bases in the middle. CDR3 loop: CASSFIGRTEAFF. CDR3 in DNA: TGTGCCAGCAGCTTCATCGGGAGGACTGAAGCTTTCTTT. The whole variable domain, remainder taken from reference TRBV13 and TRBJ1-1, is AAGVIQSPRHLIKEKRETATLKCYPIPRHDTVYWYQQGPGQDPQFLISFYEKMQSDKGSIPDRFSAQQFSDYHSELNMSSLELGDSALYFCASSFIGRTEAFFGQGTRLTVV.

The V and J genes are TRBV11-3 and TRBJ2-2; 7 bases line up with TRBD2. V lost 2 bases, J lost 3 bases, and 3 bases stayed unmatched. Germline V gene data show CDR1 as SGHNT and CDR2 as YENEEA. The CDR3 totals 15 residues. CDR3 region: CASSLSAGDTGELFF. The CDR3 DNA sequence: TGTGCCAGCAGCTTATCGGCGGGGGACACCGGGGAGCTGTTTTTT.